This T cell receptor beta chain was found in a study of control samples from healthy donors and cancer patients. This CDR3 comprises 12 residues. Trimming shortened V by 6 bases and J by 13 bases, and 15 bases separated the two germline ends. TCRdb keeps only in-frame clones here, not all; method: immunoSEQ multiplex PCR. The sample shows some 150,000 clones, more than 85% of them seen only once. The chain carries TRBV12-3 or TRBV12-4 and TRBJ2-2; D is perhaps TRBD2 (6 bases). The clonotype originates from a man aged 45 to 65 in good health. The sequenced material came from blood. CDR3 amino acids: CASSSGPGVLFF. The CDR3 DNA follows: TGTGCCAGCAGCTCGGGACCGGGAGTGCTGTTTTTT.